This TCR beta chain is from a study of cytomegalovirus exposure and HLA in healthy donors. This clone was seen just once. PCR employed 60 Vbeta and 13 Jbeta primers. In the original processing: Around 83 million unique TCR beta chains, 10 million to 14 million shared, were counted in a later analysis. TCRdb keeps only in-frame clones here, not all; method: immunoSEQ multiplex PCR. Clone size and the V and J calls come from that table; the DNA yielded D and trimming. This table has 150,000 to 200,000 clones, roughly four fifths appearing once. The sample comprised PBMCs. The receptor was derived from a female donor in good health and CMV-seronegative.

The DNA for the CDR3 is TGTGCCAGCAGCCAATTTGCGACAGATGGTGAAAAACTGTTTTTT. Protein product: CASSQFATDGEKLFF. The genes are TRBV14 and TRBJ1-4, with D possibly matching TRBD1 (5 bases). In germline, CDR1 is SGHDN, CDR2 FVKESK. CDR3 length: 15 residues. Trimming took 2 bases from V and 7 from J, leaving 14 bases between them.